Following are 9 T cell receptor beta chains from one sample sequenced in a study of blood T cells in healthy people across ages. It was with a sample-barcoded 5' primer and a J-beta primer mix that a second PCR of roughly 7 to 11 cycles was run. TCRdb re-derived calls from the 5' RACE reads in MiXCR, one entry per CDR3 protein. Here the sample spans approximately 810,000 distinct CDR3 sequences, under 35% being singletons. Source material: blood. These receptors were obtained from an elderly woman in good health.

This clonotype occurred a few times. V and J are TRBV11-3 and TRBJ1-6; no reliable D call. Germline V gene data show CDR1 as SGHNT and CDR2 as YENEEA. The CDR3 loop spans 13 amino acids. V was cut by 0 bases and J by 8 bases, with 5 bases left in between. CDR3 protein: CASSLERDSPLHF. The CDR3 bases are TGTGCCAGCAGCTTAGAAAGGGATTCACCCCTCCACTTT.

The chain joins TRBV2 to TRBJ2-2; 7 positions match TRBD2. The CDR3 totals 16 residues. Germline-derived CDR1 and CDR2 are SNHLY and FYNNEI. The ends lost 6 bases at V and 5 bases at J; junction bases unmatched: 12. For the CDR3, the DNA is TGTGCCAGCAGCGGAATCCCGGGGGGAGGAACCGGGGAGCTGTTTTTT. It is translated as CASSGIPGGGTGELFF.

About this clonotype: A much larger clone differs from this one at a single base, so this may be a read error. V and J are TRBV20-1 and TRBJ2-7; the match to TRBD1 covers 8 bases. Per germline, CDR1 DFQATT and CDR2 SNEGSKA (reference sequence). The CDR3 is 15 residues long. Unmatched junction bases numbered 14, after V lost 3 bases and J lost 7 bases. The CDR3 coding sequence is TGCAGTGCTAGCTTCCCGACAGGGGATTCCCGGGAGCAGTACTTC. The encoded protein is CSASFPTGDSREQYF.

This clonotype was picked up many times. The V and J genes are TRBV24-1 and TRBJ2-1; D tentatively reads TRBD1 or TRBD2 (5 bases each). CDR3 length: 16 residues. CDR1 and CDR2 from the germline V gene are KGHDR and SFDVKD. Trimming removed 3 bases from V and 0 bases from J, with 11 bases in between. CDR3 region: CATSDRGVSSYNEQFF. Written as DNA, the CDR3 is TGTGCCACCAGTGATCGAGGGGTCAGCTCCTACAATGAGCAGTTCTTC.

Of note for this clonotype: A much larger clone sits a single nucleotide away, making a read error possible. This chain links TRBV6-2 or TRBV6-3 with TRBJ2-1, with D unclear. Germline CDR1 MNHEY, CDR2 SVGEGT. The CDR3 totals 12 residues. The DNA of the CDR3 is TGTGTCAGCACCAGGAGAAAGGATGAGCAGTTCTTC. Its protein is CVSTRRKDEQFF.

This clonotype was recorded at least ten times. The chain uses TRBV12-3 or TRBV12-4 and TRBJ2-3; 8 bases are a match to TRBD1. The CDR3 is 15 amino acids. J was trimmed by 4 bases and V by 5 bases; bases with no gene match: 8. This CDR3 reads CASSPRQGSADTQYF. The CDR3 DNA sequence: TGTGCCAGCAGTCCCCGACAGGGGAGTGCAGATACGCAGTATTTT.

The sample holds many counts of this clonotype. J is TRBJ2-7 and V is TRBV6-1; D might be TRBD1 (5 bases). The CDR3 has 12 amino acids. The germline CDR1 and CDR2 sequences are MNHNS and SASEGT. The V and J ends lost 3 bases and 7 bases respectively, with 10 bases between them. The CDR3 nucleotides are TGTGCCAGCAGTGAGGGGCCAGGGGAGCAGTACTTC. Translating gives CASSEGPGEQYF.

This clonotype has ten or more counts. The genes are TRBV4-2 and TRBJ2-3; TRBD2 aligns across 10 bases. This CDR3 has 16 residues. V shed 4 bases and J 1 base; nucleotides not matched to a gene: 5. Germline V gene lookup returns CDR1 LGHNA and CDR2 YNFKEQ. The CDR3 here is CASSPTGTSGTDTQYF. DNA for the CDR3: TGTGCCAGCAGCCCTACCGGGACTAGCGGCACAGATACGCAGTATTTT.

This clonotype occurred a few times. This may come from a read error, since a much larger clone is one base off. The chain couples TRBV12-3 or TRBV12-4 to TRBJ2-3, with 8 bases matching TRBD1. The CDR3 sequence is 14 residues long. CDR3 DNA: TGTGCCAGCAGTTTGGATCAGGGGGCAGATGCGCAGTATTTT. It is translated as CASSLDQGADAQYF.